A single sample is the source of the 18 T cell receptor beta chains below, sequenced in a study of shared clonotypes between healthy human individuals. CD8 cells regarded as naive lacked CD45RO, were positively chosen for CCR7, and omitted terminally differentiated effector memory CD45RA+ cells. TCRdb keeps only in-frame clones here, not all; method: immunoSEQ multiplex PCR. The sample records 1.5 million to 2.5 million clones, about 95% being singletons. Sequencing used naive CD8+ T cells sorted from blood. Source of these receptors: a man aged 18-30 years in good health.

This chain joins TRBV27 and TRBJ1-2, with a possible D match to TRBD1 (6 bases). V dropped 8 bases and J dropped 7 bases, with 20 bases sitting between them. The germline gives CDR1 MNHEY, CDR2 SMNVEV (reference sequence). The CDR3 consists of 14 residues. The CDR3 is CASCQLGGVLGYTF. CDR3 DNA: TGTGCCAGCTGTCAGCTGGGGGGCGTTCTTGGCTACACCTTC.

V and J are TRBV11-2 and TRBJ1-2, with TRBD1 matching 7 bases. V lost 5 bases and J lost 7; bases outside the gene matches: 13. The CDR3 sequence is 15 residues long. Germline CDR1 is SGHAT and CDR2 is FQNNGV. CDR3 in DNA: TGTGCCAGCAGCAGGTTGGGACAGTGGCCCCTTGGCTACACCTTC. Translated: CASSRLGQWPLGYTF. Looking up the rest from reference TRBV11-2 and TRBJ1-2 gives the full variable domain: EAGVAQSPRYKIIEKRQSVAFWCNPISGHATLYWYQQILGQGPKLLIQFQNNGVVDDSQLPKDRFSAERLKGVDSTLKIQPAKLEDSAVYLCASSRLGQWPLGYTFGSGTRLTVV.

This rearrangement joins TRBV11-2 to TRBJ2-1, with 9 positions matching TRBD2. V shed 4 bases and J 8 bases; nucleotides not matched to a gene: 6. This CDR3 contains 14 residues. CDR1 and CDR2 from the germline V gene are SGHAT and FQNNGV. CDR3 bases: TGTGCCAGCAGCTCCCCCGCGGGAGGGTATGAGCAGTTCTTC. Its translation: CASSSPAGGYEQFF.

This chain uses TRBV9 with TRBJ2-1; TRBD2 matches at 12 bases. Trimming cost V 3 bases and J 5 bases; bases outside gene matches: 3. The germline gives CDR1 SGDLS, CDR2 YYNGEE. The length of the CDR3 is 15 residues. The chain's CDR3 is CASSAPSGGDNEQFF. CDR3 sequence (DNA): TGTGCCAGCAGCGCCCCTAGCGGGGGGGACAATGAGCAGTTCTTC.

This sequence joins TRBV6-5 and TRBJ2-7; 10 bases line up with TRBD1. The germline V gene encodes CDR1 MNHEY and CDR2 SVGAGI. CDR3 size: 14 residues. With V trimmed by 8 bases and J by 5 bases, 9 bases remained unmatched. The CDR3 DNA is TGTGCCAGCTCCGCGGGGACAGGGGTCCACGAGCAGTACTTC. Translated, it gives CASSAGTGVHEQYF.

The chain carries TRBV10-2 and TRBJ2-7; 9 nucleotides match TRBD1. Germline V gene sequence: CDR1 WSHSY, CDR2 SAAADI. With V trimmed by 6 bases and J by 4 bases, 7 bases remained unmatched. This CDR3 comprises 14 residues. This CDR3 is CASREMDRGYEQYF. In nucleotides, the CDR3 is TGCGCCAGCAGAGAGATGGACAGGGGATACGAGCAGTACTTC.

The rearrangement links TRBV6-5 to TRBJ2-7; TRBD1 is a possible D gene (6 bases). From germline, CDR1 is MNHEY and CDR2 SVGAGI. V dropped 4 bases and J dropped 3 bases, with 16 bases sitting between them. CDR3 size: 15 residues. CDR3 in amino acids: CASSSGENRDYEQYF. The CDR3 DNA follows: TGTGCCAGCAGTTCAGGGGAAAACAGGGACTACGAGCAGTACTTC.

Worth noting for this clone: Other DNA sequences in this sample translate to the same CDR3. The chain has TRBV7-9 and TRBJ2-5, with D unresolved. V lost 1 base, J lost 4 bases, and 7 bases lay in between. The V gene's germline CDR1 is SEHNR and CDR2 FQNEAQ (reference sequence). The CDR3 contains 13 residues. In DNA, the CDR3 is TGTGCCAGCAGCTTAGTAGGGTTAGAGACCCAGTACTTC. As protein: CASSLVGLETQYF.

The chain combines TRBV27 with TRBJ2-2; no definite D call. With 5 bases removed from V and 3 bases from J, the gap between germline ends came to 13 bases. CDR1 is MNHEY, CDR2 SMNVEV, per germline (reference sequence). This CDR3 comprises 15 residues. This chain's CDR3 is CASSPIWSYTGELFF. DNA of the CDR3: TGTGCCAGCAGTCCCATATGGAGTTACACCGGGGAGCTGTTTTTT.

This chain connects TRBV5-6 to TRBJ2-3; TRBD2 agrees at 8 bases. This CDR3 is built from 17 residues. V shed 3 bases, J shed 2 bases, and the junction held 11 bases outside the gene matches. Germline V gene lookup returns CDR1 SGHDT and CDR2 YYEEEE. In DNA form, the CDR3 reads TGTGCCAGCAGCTCGAACCTAGCGGGTCTCTACACAGATACGCAGTATTTT. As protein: CASSSNLAGLYTDTQYF.

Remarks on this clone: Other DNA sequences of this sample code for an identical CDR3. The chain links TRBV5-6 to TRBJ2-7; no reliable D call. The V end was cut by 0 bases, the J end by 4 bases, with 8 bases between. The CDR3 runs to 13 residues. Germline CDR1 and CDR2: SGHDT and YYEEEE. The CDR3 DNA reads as TGTGCCAGCAGCTTGGGCAGTAATTACGAGCAGTACTTC. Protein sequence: CASSLGSNYEQYF.

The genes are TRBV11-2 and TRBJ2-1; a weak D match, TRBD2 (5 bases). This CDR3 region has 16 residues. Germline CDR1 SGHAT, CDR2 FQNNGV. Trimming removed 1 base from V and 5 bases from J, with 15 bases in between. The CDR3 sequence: CASSLVLDPKHNEQFF. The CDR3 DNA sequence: TGTGCCAGCAGCTTAGTACTAGACCCAAAACACAATGAGCAGTTCTTC.

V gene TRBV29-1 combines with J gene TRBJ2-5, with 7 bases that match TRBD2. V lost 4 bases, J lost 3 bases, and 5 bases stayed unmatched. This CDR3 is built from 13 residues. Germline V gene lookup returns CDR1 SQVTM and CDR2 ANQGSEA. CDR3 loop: CSVVLGGEETQYF. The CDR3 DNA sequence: TGCAGCGTTGTTCTGGGAGGGGAAGAGACCCAGTACTTC.

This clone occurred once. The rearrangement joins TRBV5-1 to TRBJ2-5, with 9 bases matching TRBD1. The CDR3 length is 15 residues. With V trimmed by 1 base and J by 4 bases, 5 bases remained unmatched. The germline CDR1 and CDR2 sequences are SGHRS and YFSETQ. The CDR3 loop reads CASSLTTGGLETQYF. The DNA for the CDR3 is TGCGCCAGCAGCTTGACGACAGGGGGTTTAGAGACCCAGTACTTC.

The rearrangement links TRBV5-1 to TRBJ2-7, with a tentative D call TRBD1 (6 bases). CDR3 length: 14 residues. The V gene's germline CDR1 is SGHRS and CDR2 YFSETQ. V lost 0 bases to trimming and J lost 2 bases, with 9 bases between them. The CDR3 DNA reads TGCGCCAGCAGCTTGGACAGGGTGGCCTACGAGCAGTACTTC. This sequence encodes CASSLDRVAYEQYF.

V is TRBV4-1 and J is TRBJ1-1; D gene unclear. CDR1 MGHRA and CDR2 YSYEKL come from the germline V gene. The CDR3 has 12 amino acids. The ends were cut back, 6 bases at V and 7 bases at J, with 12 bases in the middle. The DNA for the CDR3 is TGCGCCAGCAGTCCGGCTTCTCATGAAGCTTTCTTT. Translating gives CASSPASHEAFF.

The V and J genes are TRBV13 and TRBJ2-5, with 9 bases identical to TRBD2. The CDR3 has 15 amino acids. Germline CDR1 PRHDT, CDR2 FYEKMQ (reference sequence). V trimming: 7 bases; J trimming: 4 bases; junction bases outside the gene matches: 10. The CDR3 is CASTQGREGAETQYF. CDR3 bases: TGTGCCAGCACCCAGGGGCGGGAGGGGGCAGAGACCCAGTACTTC.

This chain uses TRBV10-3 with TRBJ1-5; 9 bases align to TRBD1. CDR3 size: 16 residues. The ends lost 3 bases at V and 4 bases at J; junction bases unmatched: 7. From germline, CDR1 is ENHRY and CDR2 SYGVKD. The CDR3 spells CAISDPGQGGNQPQHF. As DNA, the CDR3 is TGTGCCATCAGTGACCCGGGACAGGGCGGAAATCAGCCCCAGCATTTT.